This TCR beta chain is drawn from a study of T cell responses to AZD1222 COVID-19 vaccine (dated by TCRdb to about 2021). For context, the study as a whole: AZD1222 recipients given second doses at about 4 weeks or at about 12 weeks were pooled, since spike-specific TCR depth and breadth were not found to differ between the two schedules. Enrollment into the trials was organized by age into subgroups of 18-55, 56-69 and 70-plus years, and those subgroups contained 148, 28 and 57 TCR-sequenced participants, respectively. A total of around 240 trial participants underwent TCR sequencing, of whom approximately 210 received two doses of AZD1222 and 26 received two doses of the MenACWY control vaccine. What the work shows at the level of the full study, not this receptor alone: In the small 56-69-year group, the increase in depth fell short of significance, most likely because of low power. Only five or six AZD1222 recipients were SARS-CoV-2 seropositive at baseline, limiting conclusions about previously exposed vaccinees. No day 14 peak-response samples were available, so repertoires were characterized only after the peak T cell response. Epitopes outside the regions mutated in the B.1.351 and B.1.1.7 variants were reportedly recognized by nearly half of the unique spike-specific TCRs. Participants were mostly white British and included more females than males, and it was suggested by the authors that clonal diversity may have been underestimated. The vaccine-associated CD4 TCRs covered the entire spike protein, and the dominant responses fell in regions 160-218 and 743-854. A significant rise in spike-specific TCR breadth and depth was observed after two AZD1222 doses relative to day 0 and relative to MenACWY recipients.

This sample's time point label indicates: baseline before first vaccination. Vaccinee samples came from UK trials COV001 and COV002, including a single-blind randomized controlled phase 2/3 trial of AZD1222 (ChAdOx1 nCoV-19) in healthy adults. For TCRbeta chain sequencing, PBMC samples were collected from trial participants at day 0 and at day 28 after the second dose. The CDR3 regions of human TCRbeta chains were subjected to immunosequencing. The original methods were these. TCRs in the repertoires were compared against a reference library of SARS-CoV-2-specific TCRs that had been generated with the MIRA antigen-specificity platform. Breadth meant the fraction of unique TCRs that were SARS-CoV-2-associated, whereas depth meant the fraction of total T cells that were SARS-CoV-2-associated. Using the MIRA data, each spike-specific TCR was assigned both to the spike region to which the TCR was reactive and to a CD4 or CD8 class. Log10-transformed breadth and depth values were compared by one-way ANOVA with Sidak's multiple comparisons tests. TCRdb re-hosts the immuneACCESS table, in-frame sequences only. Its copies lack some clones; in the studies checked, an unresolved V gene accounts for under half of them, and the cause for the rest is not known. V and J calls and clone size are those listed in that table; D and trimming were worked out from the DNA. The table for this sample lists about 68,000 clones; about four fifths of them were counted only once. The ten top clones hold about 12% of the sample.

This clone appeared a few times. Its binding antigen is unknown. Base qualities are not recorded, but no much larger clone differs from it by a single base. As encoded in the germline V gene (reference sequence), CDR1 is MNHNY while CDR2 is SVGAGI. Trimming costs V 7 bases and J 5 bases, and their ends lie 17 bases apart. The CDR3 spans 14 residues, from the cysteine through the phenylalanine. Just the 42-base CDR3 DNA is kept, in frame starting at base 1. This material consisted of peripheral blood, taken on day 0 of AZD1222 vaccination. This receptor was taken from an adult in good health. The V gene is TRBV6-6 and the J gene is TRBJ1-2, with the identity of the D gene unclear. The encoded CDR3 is CASNLRTIPYGYTF. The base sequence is TGTGCCAGCAATTTGAGGACCATTCCTTATGGCTACACCTTC.